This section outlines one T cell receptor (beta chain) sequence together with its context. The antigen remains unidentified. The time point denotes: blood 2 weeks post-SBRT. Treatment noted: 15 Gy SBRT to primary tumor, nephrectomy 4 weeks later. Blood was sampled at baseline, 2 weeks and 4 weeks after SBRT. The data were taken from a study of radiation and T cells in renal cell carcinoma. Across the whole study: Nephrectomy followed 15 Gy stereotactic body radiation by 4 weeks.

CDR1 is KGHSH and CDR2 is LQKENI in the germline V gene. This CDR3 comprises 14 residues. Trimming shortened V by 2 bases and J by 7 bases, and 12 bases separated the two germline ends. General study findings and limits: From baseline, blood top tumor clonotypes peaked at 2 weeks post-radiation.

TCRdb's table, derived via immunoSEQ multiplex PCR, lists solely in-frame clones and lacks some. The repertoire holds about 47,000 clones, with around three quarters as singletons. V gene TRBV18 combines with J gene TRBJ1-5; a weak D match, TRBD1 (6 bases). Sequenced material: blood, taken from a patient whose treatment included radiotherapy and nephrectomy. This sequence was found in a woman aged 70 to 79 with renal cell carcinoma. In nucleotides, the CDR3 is TGTGCCAGCTCACCAGTGGGGGGCAGCCAGCCCCAGCATTTT. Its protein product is CASSPVGGSQPQHF.